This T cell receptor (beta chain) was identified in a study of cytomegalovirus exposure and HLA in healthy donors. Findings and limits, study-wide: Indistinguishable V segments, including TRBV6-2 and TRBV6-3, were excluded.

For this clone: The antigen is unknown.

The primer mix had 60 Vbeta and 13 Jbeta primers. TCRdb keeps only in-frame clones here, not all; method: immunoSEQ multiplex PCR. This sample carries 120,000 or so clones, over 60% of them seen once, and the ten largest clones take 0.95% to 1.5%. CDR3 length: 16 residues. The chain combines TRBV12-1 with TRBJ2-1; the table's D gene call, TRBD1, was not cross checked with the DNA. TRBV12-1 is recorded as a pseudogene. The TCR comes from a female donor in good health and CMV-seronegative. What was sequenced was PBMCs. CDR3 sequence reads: CASSPRARGLLNEQFF. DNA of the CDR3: TGTGCCAGCAGCCCGAGGGCCAGGGGGCTGTTGAATGAGCAGTTCTTC.